What follows are 30 T cell receptor beta chains derived from one specimen sequenced in a study of CD8+ T cells in alopecia areata. Extracted RNA was reverse transcribed into cDNA, the sequencing template. The assay was immunoSEQ multiplex PCR, and TCRdb's table has in-frame clones only and misses some. The sample has around 190,000 clones, 56% seen once. The sequencing sample was made of CD8+ T cells sorted from blood. The receptors were sampled from a human donor in good health.

This rearrangement joins TRBV27 to TRBJ2-2; D unclear. Germline lookup yields CDR1 MNHEY and CDR2 SMNVEV (reference sequence). The CDR3 spans 11 residues. V lost 6 bases to trimming and J lost 6 bases, with 5 bases between them. In DNA, the CDR3 is TGTGCCAGCAGAGAAGCCGGGGAGCTGTTTTTT. Its protein product is CASREAGELFF.

The chain combines TRBV6-5 with TRBJ1-5; 9 nucleotides line up with TRBD1. V lost 0 bases, J lost 5 bases, and 2 bases stayed unmatched. This CDR3 has 15 amino acids. Per the germline V gene, CDR1 is MNHEY and CDR2 is SVGAGI. The CDR3 loop is CASSYSGQGDQPQHF. CDR3 nucleotides: TGTGCCAGCAGTTACTCGGGACAGGGTGATCAGCCCCAGCATTTT.

This clone was picked up a small number of times. This chain links TRBV4-1 with TRBJ1-5; D ambiguous. This CDR3 comprises 15 residues. V was shortened by 3 bases and J by 0 bases, with 9 bases between the two germline ends. CDR1 and CDR2 (germline): MGHRA, YSYEKL. The CDR3 DNA reads as TGCGCCAGCAGCCAGGCGGAGTATAGCAATCAGCCCCAGCATTTT. It is translated as CASSQAEYSNQPQHF.

This chain connects TRBV29-1 to TRBJ2-1; D unresolved. The length of the CDR3 is 13 residues. Germline lookup yields CDR1 SQVTM and CDR2 ANQGSEA. V was pared by 7 bases and J by 6 bases, with 16 bases between. CDR3 loop: CSAPDVRSNEQFF. In DNA, the CDR3 is TGCAGCGCCCCGGACGTCAGATCCAATGAGCAGTTCTTC.

The sample holds a few counts of this clone. The sample contains more than one DNA sequence encoding this CDR3. The chain couples TRBV7-9 to TRBJ2-5; D might be TRBD1 or TRBD2, each matching 5 bases. Germline CDR1 is SEHNR and CDR2 is FQNEAQ (reference sequence). Trimming left V 3 bases short and J 5 bases short, with 7 bases between. This CDR3 region has 12 residues. For the CDR3, the DNA is TGTGCCAGCAGCTTGAGGGGTGAGACCCAGTACTTC. This codes for CASSLRGETQYF.

The chain is built from TRBV4-1 and TRBJ2-5; 7 bases fit TRBD1. The germline V gene encodes CDR1 MGHRA and CDR2 YSYEKL. CDR3 length: 14 residues. The V and J ends lost 5 bases and 7 bases, in that order; junction bases with no gene match: 10. The CDR3 is CASSDPLQGRTQYF. CDR3 coding DNA: TGCGCCAGCAGCGACCCCCTACAGGGGAGGACCCAGTACTTC.

This chain links TRBV5-1 with TRBJ1-5; no reliable D call. The CDR3 spans 15 residues. CDR1 is SGHRS, CDR2 YFSETQ, per germline. V lost 4 bases and J lost 4, with 15 bases in between. CDR3 region: CASSPGVGENQPQHF. CDR3 nucleotide sequence: TGCGCCAGCAGCCCAGGAGTGGGCGAAAATCAGCCCCAGCATTTT.

This rearrangement joins TRBV30 to TRBJ1-1; D gene uncertain. The CDR3 extends over 12 amino acids. CDR1 and CDR2 (germline): GTSNPN, SVGIG (reference sequence). The V end lost 2 bases, the J end lost 1 base, and 5 bases lay between the germline ends. The chain's CDR3 is CAWSIENTEAFF. The CDR3, as DNA: TGTGCCTGGAGTATTGAGAACACTGAAGCTTTCTTT.

The chain couples TRBV7-6 to TRBJ2-7; D may be TRBD1 (5 bases). From germline, CDR1 is SGHVS and CDR2 FNYEAQ. Trimming stripped 3 bases from V and 0 bases from J, with 6 bases between. The CDR3 has 13 amino acids. CDR3 sequence: CASSLTDSYEQYF. CDR3 nucleotide sequence: TGTGCCAGCAGCTTGACAGACTCCTACGAGCAGTACTTC.

This chain connects TRBV4-1 to TRBJ1-6; D is unresolved. Looked up from germline, CDR1 is MGHRA and CDR2 is YSYEKL. Between the trimmed V and J ends, which lost 2 bases and 4 bases, there was a span of 9 bases. This CDR3 has 15 residues. CDR3 bases: TGCGCCAGCAGCCAACCGGATCCTTATAATTCACCCCTCCACTTT. This sequence encodes CASSQPDPYNSPLHF.

The chain is built from TRBV2 and TRBJ2-7; D gene ambiguous. Between the trimmed V and J ends, which lost 7 bases and 3 bases, there was a span of 10 bases. This CDR3 region has 12 residues. Germline CDR1 and CDR2: SNHLY and FYNNEI. CDR3 sequence: CASIIPSYEQYF. Written as DNA, the CDR3 is TGTGCCAGCATAATCCCGAGCTACGAGCAGTACTTC.

The rearrangement links TRBV19 to TRBJ2-1, with D possibly TRBD2 on 6 matching bases. Germline values: CDR1 LNHDA, CDR2 SQIVND (reference sequence). Trimming took 0 bases from V and 9 from J, leaving 21 bases between them. The CDR3 is 17 residues long. The CDR3 loop is CASSIDLYGGVLGEQFF. The CDR3 coding sequence is TGTGCCAGTAGTATAGATCTATATGGCGGGGTTCTCGGTGAGCAGTTCTTC.

V gene TRBV10-3 combines with J gene TRBJ2-7; weak D call: TRBD2 (5 bases). The length of the CDR3 is 15 residues. Germline-derived CDR1 and CDR2 are ENHRY and SYGVKD. V shed 7 bases and J shed 0 bases, with 16 bases lying between them. CDR3 in DNA: TGTGCCATCACCGAGGGAACGCAGAGCTCCTACGAGCAGTACTTC. This gives the protein CAITEGTQSSYEQYF.

With respect to this clone: Additional DNA sequences in this sample encode the identical CDR3. This chain connects TRBV5-6 to TRBJ2-3, with D hard to call. Germline values: CDR1 SGHDT, CDR2 YYEEEE. Trimming pared 3 bases from V and 1 base from J, leaving 3 bases between. CDR3 length: 12 residues. The CDR3 nucleotides are TGTGCCAGCAGCTGGGGCACAGATACGCAGTATTTT. It encodes CASSWGTDTQYF.

This clone was observed a few times. V is TRBV19 and J is TRBJ1-1; D might be TRBD1 (5 bases). V lost 8 bases and J lost 1, with 14 bases in between. Germline values: CDR1 LNHDA, CDR2 SQIVND (reference sequence). The CDR3 is made up of 14 amino acids. Here the CDR3 reads CASHTGTANTEAFF. CDR3 nucleotides: TGTGCCAGTCACACCGGGACGGCGAACACTGAAGCTTTCTTT.

This clone was counted a single time. V gene TRBV7-6 combines with J gene TRBJ2-7; 8 nucleotides match TRBD1. The CDR3 runs to 15 residues. CDR1 is SGHVS, CDR2 FNYEAQ, per germline. Unmatched junction bases numbered 13, after V lost 5 bases and J lost 7 bases. CDR3 in DNA: TGTGCCAGCAGCCTCGATCCGGCAGGGGGCAGAGAGCAGTACTTC. Amino acids: CASSLDPAGGREQYF.

V gene TRBV27 combines with J gene TRBJ1-4, with D uncertain. V was shortened by 5 bases and J by 0 bases, with 13 bases between the two germline ends. This CDR3 has 16 residues. CDR1 is MNHEY, CDR2 SMNVEV, per germline (reference sequence). The CDR3 bases are TGTGCCAGCAGTCCCCACACAGCTGCAACTAATGAAAAACTGTTTTTT. Its protein is CASSPHTAATNEKLFF.

The V gene is TRBV4-1, the J gene TRBJ1-2; 7 positions match TRBD1. This CDR3 is built from 15 residues. V trimming: 4 bases; J trimming: 2 bases; junction bases outside the gene matches: 7. Germline V gives CDR1 MGHRA, CDR2 YSYEKL. CDR3 loop: CASSPRQGGNYGYTF. The CDR3 DNA follows: TGCGCCAGCAGCCCCAGACAGGGAGGGAACTATGGCTACACCTTC.

By share, this clone counts as medium-sized. The gene calls are TRBV28 and TRBJ2-5; no firm D call. CDR3 size: 14 residues. V was trimmed by 6 bases and J by 2 bases, leaving 13 bases between them. Germline V gives CDR1 MDHEN, CDR2 SYDVKM. This CDR3 is CASRPPLRQETQYF. The CDR3 DNA is TGTGCCAGCAGACCCCCCCTTCGACAAGAGACCCAGTACTTC.

The rearrangement joins TRBV11-2 to TRBJ1-1; D remains unclear. CDR3 size: 14 residues. V lost 1 base and J lost 4, with 10 bases in between. Germline V gives CDR1 SGHAT, CDR2 FQNNGV. CDR3 in amino acids: CASSLADAGTEAFF. In DNA form, the CDR3 reads TGTGCCAGCAGCTTAGCGGACGCGGGCACTGAAGCTTTCTTT.

The rearrangement links TRBV11-2 to TRBJ1-1, with 9 nucleotides matching TRBD1. The trim removed 5 bases at V and 2 bases at J, leaving 9 bases unmatched. The CDR3 consists of 16 residues. CDR1 and CDR2 (germline): SGHAT, FQNNGV. This CDR3 is CASSTRGTGLNTEAFF. The CDR3, as DNA: TGTGCCAGCAGCACGCGGGGGACAGGGTTAAACACTGAAGCTTTCTTT.

The chain employs TRBV30 and TRBJ2-5, with TRBD1 identical over 7 bases. Germline loops: CDR1 GTSNPN, CDR2 SVGIG (reference sequence). V trimming: 1 base; J trimming: 1 base; junction bases outside the gene matches: 0. The CDR3 length is 13 residues. The CDR3 DNA reads as TGTGCCTGGAGTGGGGACAGCCAAGAGACCCAGTACTTC. Protein product: CAWSGDSQETQYF.

V usage is TRBV30 and J usage is TRBJ1-1, with a possible D match to TRBD1 (5 bases). V was cut by 0 bases and J by 10 bases, with 21 bases left in between. The CDR3 runs to 15 residues. The germline gives CDR1 GTSNPN, CDR2 SVGIG (reference sequence). The CDR3 is CAWSVKWALGVGAFF. The CDR3 bases are TGTGCCTGGAGTGTAAAGTGGGCGTTGGGGGTCGGAGCTTTCTTT. The entire variable domain, with the rest obtained from reference TRBV30 and TRBJ1-1, is as follows: SQTIHQWPATLVQPVGSPLSLECTVEGTSNPNLYWYRQAAGRGLQLLFYSVGIGQISSEVPQNLSASRPQDRQFILSSKKLLLSDSGFYLCAWSVKWALGVGAFFGQGTRLTVV.

This clone was seen only a few times. V and J are TRBV7-9 and TRBJ2-5; D ambiguous. V lost 5 bases and J lost 2, with 12 bases in between. The germline V gene has CDR1 SEHNR and CDR2 FQNEAQ (reference sequence). The CDR3 extends over 14 amino acids. The CDR3 loop is CASSPPPYQETQYF. The CDR3 DNA is TGTGCCAGCAGCCCTCCCCCCTATCAAGAGACCCAGTACTTC.

CDR3 bases: TGCGCCAGCAGCTTGGATGGCAGGGGAGATGAGCAGTTCTTC. Its protein is CASSLDGRGDEQFF. The chain uses TRBV5-1 and TRBJ2-1, with D maybe TRBD1 (6 bases). With 0 bases removed from V and 8 bases from J, the gap between germline ends came to 12 bases. CDR3 size: 14 residues. Germline V gene lookup returns CDR1 SGHRS and CDR2 YFSETQ. Based on the CDR3 plus reference TRBV5-1 and TRBJ2-1, the full variable domain is KAGVTQTPRYLIKTRGQQVTLSCSPISGHRSVSWYQQTPGQGLQFLFEYFSETQRNKGNFPGRFSGRQFSNSRSEMNVSTLELGDSALYLCASSLDGRGDEQFFGPGTRLTVL.

This chain uses TRBV6-5 with TRBJ2-3, with D maybe TRBD1 (5 bases). The germline V gene has CDR1 MNHEY and CDR2 SVGAGI. The length of the CDR3 is 16 residues. The ends were cut back, 4 bases at V and 0 bases at J, with 14 bases in the middle. The CDR3 DNA sequence: TGTGCCAGCAGTTCCCGACAGAGAACTAGCACAGATACGCAGTATTTT. Its protein product is CASSSRQRTSTDTQYF.

The rearrangement uses TRBV5-4 and TRBJ2-2; 7 bases fit TRBD1. Germline CDR1 and CDR2: SGHNT and YYREEE (reference sequence). Losses at the gene ends were 1 base for V and 5 bases for J; bases not matched to a gene: 2. The CDR3 length is 14 residues. CDR3 in amino acids: CASSLNRGTGELFF. CDR3 DNA sequence: TGTGCCAGCAGCTTGAACAGGGGTACCGGGGAGCTGTTTTTT.

This clone was seen more than once but under ten times. The gene calls are TRBV30 and TRBJ2-7; 7 positions match TRBD1. This CDR3 comprises 14 residues. Germline V gene data show CDR1 as GTSNPN and CDR2 as SVGIG (reference sequence). The trim removed 2 bases at V and 1 base at J, leaving 5 bases unmatched. The CDR3 bases are TGTGCCTGGAGTTGGACAGGTTCTTCCTACGAGCAGTACTTC. It is translated as CAWSWTGSSYEQYF.

V and J are TRBV5-6 and TRBJ2-3, with 13 bases fitting TRBD2. Germline V gene sequence: CDR1 SGHDT, CDR2 YYEEEE. Losses at the gene ends were 6 bases for V and 0 bases for J; bases not matched to a gene: 4. CDR3 length: 16 amino acids. CDR3 DNA: TGTGCCAGCACCGAACTAGCGGGGGGGAGCACAGATACGCAGTATTTT. Translation gives CASTELAGGSTDTQYF. The variable domain in full, completed from reference TRBV5-6 and TRBJ2-3, reads DAGVTQSPTHLIKTRGQQVTLRCSPKSGHDTVSWYQQALGQGPQFIFQYYEEEERQRGNFPDRFSGHQFPNYSSELNVNALLLGDSALYLCASTELAGGSTDTQYFGPGTRLTVL.

V is TRBV5-1 and J is TRBJ2-7, with no clear D. The ends were cut back, 3 bases at V and 12 bases at J, with 13 bases in the middle. CDR1 is SGHRS, CDR2 YFSETQ, per germline. This CDR3 has 11 amino acids. This CDR3 is CASSYQNNLYF. For the CDR3, the DNA is TGCGCCAGCAGCTATCAGAATAACTTGTACTTC.